These 21 T cell receptor beta chains came from one sample sequenced in a study of T cells after yellow fever vaccination. MiXCR, applied by TCRdb to the 5' RACE reads, yields one record per CDR3 protein. The sample consists of just under 600,000 distinct CDR3 sequences, about 13% of them appearing once. Material: PBMCs, obtained on the day of the yellow fever booster vaccination. Receptors were obtained from a young man who received the YFV17D yellow fever vaccine.

This clonotype was found a few times. The V call is TRBV15, the J call TRBJ2-5, with 7 bases fitting TRBD1. This CDR3 has 16 amino acids. The V segment lost 3 bases and the J segment 5 bases; nucleotides outside the gene matches: 12. The germline gives CDR1 LNHNV, CDR2 YYDKDF (reference sequence). DNA of the CDR3: TGTGCCACCAGCAGGGGACCCGTAGGGACAGACGAGACCCAGTACTTC. It translates to CATSRGPVGTDETQYF.

The CDR3 DNA sequence: TGTGCCAGCAGCTGGACTAGCGGGAGGGTGGACAATGAGCAGTTCTTC. It yields the protein CASSWTSGRVDNEQFF. The chain uses TRBV7-9 and TRBJ2-1; 15 bases are shared with TRBD2. Germline CDR1 SEHNR, CDR2 FQNEAQ (reference sequence). J was trimmed by 5 bases and V by 4 bases; bases with no gene match: 3. There are 16 residues in the CDR3.

This clonotype has a handful of counts. The rearrangement links TRBV29-1 to TRBJ1-4, with D possibly matching TRBD1 (5 bases). Germline V lookup: CDR1 SQVTM, CDR2 ANQGSEA. The germline V and J ends were trimmed by 5 bases and 0 bases, with 13 bases remaining between them. The length of the CDR3 is 15 residues. CDR3 protein: CSVQGLEATNEKLFF. For the CDR3, the DNA is TGCAGCGTTCAGGGTTTGGAAGCAACTAATGAAAAACTGTTTTTT.

This clonotype was observed a few times. The chain links TRBV27 to TRBJ2-6; tentative D call: TRBD1 (5 bases). The CDR3 is 17 amino acids. Germline CDR1 reads MNHEY; CDR2 reads SMNVEV (reference sequence). With 5 bases removed from V and 0 bases from J, the gap between germline ends came to 14 bases. The CDR3: CASSLFIDSSGANVLTF. The CDR3, as DNA: TGTGCCAGCAGTCTTTTCATAGACAGCTCTGGGGCCAACGTCCTGACTTTC. The entire variable domain, with the rest obtained from reference TRBV27 and TRBJ2-6, is as follows: EAQVTQNPRYLITVTGKKLTVTCSQNMNHEYMSWYRQDPGLGLRQIYYSMNVEVTDKGDVPEGYKVSRKEKRNFPLILESPSPNQTSLYFCASSLFIDSSGANVLTFGAGSRLTVL.

This clonotype was counted a few times. V gene TRBV7-9 combines with J gene TRBJ1-1; unclear D gene. Trimming removed 1 base from V and 0 bases from J, with 9 bases in between. CDR3 length: 15 residues. Germline CDR1 SEHNR, CDR2 FQNEAQ (reference sequence). The DNA of the CDR3 is TGTGCCAGCAGCTTAGTCTCCCTAATGAACACTGAAGCTTTCTTT. Its translation is CASSLVSLMNTEAFF.

At least ten counts were recorded for this clonotype. The CDR3 DNA follows: TGTGCCAGCAGCCCCAATACGAACACCGGGGAGCTGTTTTTT. Protein: CASSPNTNTGELFF. The rearrangement links TRBV7-2 to TRBJ2-2, with D uncertain. This CDR3 has 14 amino acids. The V end was cut by 5 bases, the J end by 0 bases, with 7 bases between. The germline V gene encodes CDR1 SGHTA and CDR2 FQGNSA.

This clonotype was detected a few times. Written as DNA, the CDR3 is TGCGCCAGCAGCTTGGCCGGGACTAGCTCACCAGTTAGCACAGATACGCAGTATTTT. Amino acids: CASSLAGTSSPVSTDTQYF. The rearrangement links TRBV5-1 to TRBJ2-3; 9 bases fit TRBD2. This CDR3 is 19 amino acids long. The ends lost 0 bases at V and 0 bases at J; junction bases unmatched: 11. CDR1 is SGHRS, CDR2 YFSETQ, per germline.

In DNA, the CDR3 is TGCAGCGTTGAGGGCGGGGACGAGTACGAGCAGTACTTC. Translated, it gives CSVEGGDEYEQYF. This rearrangement joins TRBV29-1 to TRBJ2-7, with D perhaps TRBD2 (6 bases). The CDR3 covers 13 residues. V was trimmed by 3 bases and J by 4 bases, leaving 13 bases between them. Looked up from germline, CDR1 is SQVTM and CDR2 is ANQGSEA.

This clonotype was observed a few times. The J gene is TRBJ2-2, the V gene TRBV11-2; 9 nucleotides agree with TRBD1. V trimming: 5 bases; J trimming: 3 bases; junction bases outside the gene matches: 7. CDR3 length equals 16 residues. Per germline, CDR1 SGHAT and CDR2 FQNNGV. The CDR3, as DNA: TGTGCCAGCAGCACCCGACAGGGGGAGCACACCGGGGAGCTGTTTTTT. This translates into CASSTRQGEHTGELFF.

V usage is TRBV12-3 or TRBV12-4 and J usage is TRBJ2-3; no definite D call. The CDR3 consists of 15 residues. V lost 1 base to trimming and J lost 2 bases, with 10 bases between them. This chain's CDR3 is CASSLGPPTTDTQYF. As DNA, the CDR3 is TGTGCCAGCAGTTTAGGCCCCCCGACCACAGATACGCAGTATTTT.

The chain carries TRBV10-3 and TRBJ1-4; 7 nucleotides match TRBD1. V trimming: 3 bases; J trimming: 8 bases; junction bases outside the gene matches: 6. This CDR3 is 14 amino acids long. Germline CDR1 reads ENHRY; CDR2 reads SYGVKD. The CDR3 bases are TGTGCCATCAGTGATGAAGGCAGGGGGGAAAAACTGTTTTTT. This gives the protein CAISDEGRGEKLFF.

The genes are TRBV27 and TRBJ1-2; no clear D. V was cut by 1 base and J by 6 bases, with 9 bases left in between. The length of the CDR3 is 13 residues. The germline V gene encodes CDR1 MNHEY and CDR2 SMNVEV (reference sequence). CDR3 sequence: CASSLLAGHGYTF. In DNA form, the CDR3 reads TGTGCCAGCAGTTTATTGGCCGGACATGGCTACACCTTC.

The table lists this clonotype with a few counts. The V call is TRBV20-1, the J call TRBJ2-7; TRBD1 is a possible D gene (5 bases). Trimming took off 1 base at V and 0 bases at J, with 10 bases between the two ends. The CDR3 has 14 amino acids. Germline loops: CDR1 DFQATT, CDR2 SNEGSKA (reference sequence). In nucleotides, the CDR3 is TGCAGTGCTAGAGTTGGGGCGAGCTCCTACGAGCAGTACTTC. Translation gives CSARVGASSYEQYF.

This clonotype was seen more than once but under ten times. The chain is built from TRBV5-6 and TRBJ2-1, with 12 bases aligning to TRBD2. Germline lookup yields CDR1 SGHDT and CDR2 YYEEEE. V shed 10 bases, J shed 4 bases, and the junction held 3 bases outside the gene matches. This CDR3 is built from 13 residues. For the CDR3, the DNA is TGTGCCGGAGGACTAGCGGGGTACAATGAGCAGTTCTTC. Protein sequence: CAGGLAGYNEQFF.

The chain links TRBV5-1 to TRBJ2-7; a possible D gene is TRBD2 (6 bases). Trimming pared 4 bases from V and 2 bases from J, leaving 19 bases between. Per germline, CDR1 SGHRS and CDR2 YFSETQ. The length of the CDR3 is 16 residues. CDR3 sequence reads: CASSGQGGTLPYEQYF. Written as DNA, the CDR3 is TGCGCCAGCAGCGGTCAAGGAGGGACTCTTCCCTACGAGCAGTACTTC.

This clonotype has a handful of counts. This rearrangement joins TRBV12-3 or TRBV12-4 to TRBJ2-7; 12 positions agree with TRBD2. The CDR3 has 15 residues. The V and J ends lost 6 bases and 1 base, in that order; junction bases with no gene match: 4. Written as DNA, the CDR3 is TGTGCCAGCAGACTTGGGACTAGCGGGTCCTACGAGCAGTACTTC. It specifies CASRLGTSGSYEQYF.

Written as DNA, the CDR3 is TGCGCCAGCAGCTCACTAGCGGGAGATCACACCGGGGAGCTGTTTTTT. It specifies CASSSLAGDHTGELFF. This chain links TRBV5-1 with TRBJ2-2; TRBD2 matches 11 bases. V shed 3 bases and J 3 bases; nucleotides not matched to a gene: 4. The CDR3 has 16 residues. Germline V gene sequence: CDR1 SGHRS, CDR2 YFSETQ.

CDR3 amino acids: CASSPDQVNTEAFF. Written as DNA, the CDR3 is TGTGCCAGCAGCCCGGACCAGGTTAACACTGAAGCTTTCTTT. V and J are TRBV7-9 and TRBJ1-1, with D unclear. The CDR3 runs 14 residues. Germline V gene sequence: CDR1 SEHNR, CDR2 FQNEAQ (reference sequence). Trimming left V 5 bases short and J 2 bases short, with 12 bases between.

V is TRBV4-2 and J is TRBJ2-1, with D possibly being TRBD1 (5 bases). The CDR3 is 15 residues long. CDR1 LGHNA and CDR2 YNFKEQ come from the germline V gene. Trimming pared 0 bases from V and 8 bases from J, leaving 14 bases between. CDR3 bases: TGTGCCAGCAGCCAAGATGGGGCCAGAAGTGATGAGCAGTTCTTC. Residues: CASSQDGARSDEQFF.

The V gene is TRBV29-1, the J gene TRBJ2-4; 8 bases are a match to TRBD2. The V gene's germline CDR1 is SQVTM and CDR2 ANQGSEA. The CDR3 runs 15 residues. V dropped 7 bases and J dropped 7; count of bases not matched to a gene: 15. The CDR3 DNA reads as TGCAGCGCACAACCCTTAGCGGGGCAAGGGAACATTCAGTACTTC. It specifies CSAQPLAGQGNIQYF. Filled out from reference TRBV29-1 and TRBJ2-4, the complete variable domain reads SAVISQKPSRDICQRGTSLTIQCQVDSQVTMMFWYRQQPGQSLTLIATANQGSEATYESGFVIDKFPISRPNLTFSTLTVSNMSPEDSSIYLCSAQPLAGQGNIQYFGAGTRLSVL.

This clonotype was counted only a few times. The chain joins TRBV7-2 to TRBJ2-7; 8 nucleotides agree with TRBD2. With V trimmed by 2 bases and J by 6 bases, 9 bases remained unmatched. The CDR3 consists of 15 residues. Germline V gene data show CDR1 as SGHTA and CDR2 as FQGNSA. The CDR3 bases are TGTGCCAGCAGCTTAAATTTTGGGACTAGTCGCGAGCAGTACTTC. Translation gives CASSLNFGTSREQYF.